This T cell receptor (beta chain) was profiled in a study of response to subunit inactivated influenza vaccine. Broader study findings: Every seasonal influenza vaccination brings in few new T cells, the authors suggested.

Concerning this clonotype: As yet, its antigen is unknown.

TCRdb passed the RT-PCR reads through MiXCR, listing each CDR3 protein once. The sample holds a few hundred thousand distinct CDR3 sequences, approximately 21% seen once. The CDR3 is made up of 15 amino acids. Trimming cost V 4 bases and J 7 bases; bases outside gene matches: 8. Germline CDR1 reads SGHRS; CDR2 reads YFSETQ. The receptor's source is a man between 50 and 75 years old who received an inactivated influenza vaccine. Here the sequenced sample was PBMCs from blood, taken roughly 20 months after vaccination. The chain is built from TRBV5-1 and TRBJ2-2; 9 nucleotides agree with TRBD1. The chain's CDR3 is CASSGTGNIGGELFF. DNA of the CDR3: TGCGCCAGCAGCGGGACAGGGAACATTGGCGGGGAGCTGTTTTTT.